This T cell receptor beta chain was captured in a study of OX40 agonist ivuxolimab in advanced cancers. Study-wide context: The costimulatory receptor OX40 (CD134) was targeted by ivuxolimab, a fully human IgG2 agonistic monoclonal antibody. Among the roughly 50 dose-escalation patients, 19 had hepatocellular carcinoma, around 15 melanoma, 9 renal cell carcinoma and 9 head and neck cancer. A male proportion of roughly 80% and a mean age of approximately 60 years, ranging from roughly 20 to 80, were recorded for the dose-escalation cohort. Peripheral TCRbeta sequencing was intended to test whether TCR sequence diversity was altered and clonal T-cell expansion was caused by ivuxolimab. Intravenous ivuxolimab was administered to patients every 2 weeks at six dose levels: 0.01, 0.1, 0.3, 1.5, 3 and 10 mg/kg. The paper covers the monotherapy dose-escalation part of the phase I ivuxolimab trial, which included N = 52 patients. Prior anti-PD-1, anti-PD-L1 or anti-CTLA-4 therapy was permitted, and checkpoint inhibitors had been received by about 36% of dose-escalation patients. Partial responses were achieved by three dose-escalation patients, of whom one had hepatocellular carcinoma and two had cutaneous melanoma.

As regards this clone: The antigen it binds to is not known. The record has no base qualities; no much larger clone is one base away.

For this chain, trimming is 7 bases at the V end and 5 bases at the J end, and the number of junction bases without a gene match is 4. The germline V gene gives CDR1 as MNHNS and CDR2 as SASEGT. The CDR3 goes from the cysteine to the phenylalanine over 14 residues. Solely the CDR3 DNA is kept, with 42 bases framed from the first base. Broader findings and caveats from the paper: At doses from 0.1 to 3.0 mg/kg, clonal expansion was seen in both CD4+ and CD8+ blood T cells between baseline and week 6. Low levels of normalized T-cell clonal expansion were also seen in some patients who did not respond. The antigen specificity of the clonally expanded peripheral T cells was not determined. In partial responders in the 0.1-3.0 mg/kg groups, normalized peripheral clonal expansion was found to be among the lowest, especially among CD8+ T cells. After ivuxolimab, CD8+ T cells had more expanded clones than CD4+ T cells on average.

Genomic DNA was isolated from the sorted cells so that the TCRbeta CDR3 region could be sequenced. The immunoSEQ Assay was used for sequencing of TCRbeta CDR3 regions. The table comes from immuneACCESS by way of TCRdb, which keeps in-frame sequences with V and J called. Part of the clones is missing from these tables; in studies checked, under half for an unresolved V gene and the rest for unknown reasons. Within this sample are 72,000 or so clones, with about four fifths of them counted one time only. The ten largest clones add up to 1.2% of the sample. The trial excluded patients who had a history of autoimmune disease or who were on systemic immunosuppression. Peripheral blood for TCR sequencing was drawn from every dose cohort at baseline, at cycle 4 day 1 and at cycle 7 day 1. Samples were obtained from an open-label, multicenter, first-in-human phase I dose-escalation trial of ivuxolimab. Adults with locally advanced or metastatic melanoma, renal cell carcinoma, hepatocellular carcinoma or head and neck squamous cell carcinoma were enrolled in the trial. Before TCR sequencing, CD4+ T cells and CD8+ T cells from peripheral blood were sorted into separate populations.

This sequence was found in an adult with an advanced solid tumor such as melanoma, head and neck, liver or kidney cancer. Material: CD4+ or CD8+ T cells sorted from blood, obtained in a trial of the OX40 agonist ivuxolimab. Recombination joined TRBV6-1 with TRBJ1-4, with 10 middle bases fitting TRBD1. The CDR3 reads as follows: CASTRQGANEKLFF. The nucleotide sequence is TGTGCCAGCACCAGACAGGGGGCGAATGAAAAACTGTTTTTT.